Listed below are T cell receptor beta chains from one sample, sequenced in a study of beta chain features in type 1 diabetes. Assay: immunoSEQ multiplex PCR; the TCRdb copy retains only in-frame clones and omits some. The sample carries more than 60,000 clones, approximately 59% recorded once. Sequencing was carried out using Tregs from blood. Source of these receptors: a woman aged 18-30 years in good health. The CDR3 runs from the conserved cysteine through the conserved F or W. D genes are given only for firm matches. A clone size is listed for some rows: how often the clone was seen (once, few, many), or a class if it is expanded.

clone_size j_call d_call v_call cdr3_nt cdr3_aa
. TRBJ1-1 . TRBV30 TGTGCCTGGACCCTACGGGGGGCTGTTGAAGCTTTCTTT CAWTLRGAVEAFF
. TRBJ1-4 . TRBV4-1 TGCGCCAGCAGCCAAGGTGGCGGCGCCGAAAAACTGTTTTTT CASSQGGGAEKLFF
few TRBJ1-2 . TRBV6-1 TGTGCCATCAGTGAGCCGCCTATGAGAGGCTACACCTTC CAISEPPMRGYTF
. TRBJ2-3 . TRBV4-3 TGCGCCAGCAGCCAAGAACAGTACACAGATACGCAGTATTTT CASSQEQYTDTQYF
few TRBJ1-6 TRBD1 TRBV15 TGTGCCACCAGCCGTAGGGACAGGGTTACGCCCCTCCACTTT CATSRRDRVTPLHF
. TRBJ2-7 TRBD1 TRBV6-6 TGTGCCAGCAGTACAACCGACAGGGACTACGAGCAGTACTTC CASSTTDRDYEQYF
. TRBJ2-1 TRBD1 TRBV18 TGTGCCAGCTCACTCATGACAGGGGCGGAAAATGAGCAGTTCTTC CASSLMTGAENEQFF
. TRBJ1-2 TRBD1 TRBV5-8 TGTGCCAGCAGCTCGACAGGGGTGTATGGCTACACCTTC CASSSTGVYGYTF
. TRBJ2-1 TRBD2 TRBV10-3 TGTGCCATCAGCCCCCGGACTAGCGGGAGGCGGAATGAGCAGTTCTTC CAISPRTSGRRNEQFF
. TRBJ2-6 . TRBV7-2 TGTGCCAGCAGCTCGACTTCCTCTGGGGCCAACGTCCTGACTTTC CASSSTSSGANVLTF
few TRBJ2-6 . TRBV7-8 TGTGCCAGCAGCTCCGTCGGGGAAGGGTACTCTGGGGCCAACGTCCTGACTTTC CASSSVGEGYSGANVLTF
. TRBJ1-5 . TRBV19 TGTGCCAGTAGTATGGGGGGGAGCAATCAGCCCCAGCATTTT CASSMGGSNQPQHF
. TRBJ1-2 . TRBV7-9 TGTGCCAGCAGCTTAGGGGCTGCGGGCTACACCTTC CASSLGAAGYTF